The subject of this entry is one TCR beta chain. Its antigen is still unknown. No clone much larger than this one lies a single base away; base qualities are absent. The junction shows trimming of 1 base on V and 2 bases on J, plus 6 bases between the germline ends. Inclusive of the bounding cysteine and phenylalanine, the CDR3 is 13 residues long. Only the CDR3 DNA stays, 39 bases, in frame from base 1. The germline V gene encodes CDR1 SGHDT and CDR2 YYEEEE. Patient enrollment in ICON started in 2016, and the final patient was enrolled in the second half of 2018. A subcohort of some 75 patients provided fresh tumor and matched uninvolved tissue for in-depth immune analyses, with TCR sequencing among those analyses. No cell sorting was done, and TCR sequencing was instead run on DNA isolated from bulk tissue. The entry originates in a study of tumor-infiltrating lymphocytes in localized non-small cell lung cancer (dated by TCRdb to the early 2020s). A note on the overall study: The cohort included patients whose samples were collected after neoadjuvant chemotherapy, as well as both smokers and never-smokers and several histologies. A total of some 50 patients were included in the paired tumor versus uninvolved lung comparison of immunoSEQ T-cell fraction. Each patient contributed resected tumor tissue and uninvolved lung tissue from the same patient, described as non-adjacent to the tumor. Alongside flow cytometry, multiplex immunofluorescence, RNA-seq, exome sequencing and proteomics, TCR sequencing was applied to the same patients as one of several integrated assays. In total, the ICON cohort consisted of fewer than 190 surgical patients with localized non-small cell lung cancer who had their tumors resected. Study-wide conclusions, independent of this receptor: Because different pieces of the same tissue were used for different assays, technical variation could not be separated from intratumor heterogeneity. No difference in TCR-derived T-cell fraction was observed between the flow cytometry-defined immunotypes IM1 (good prognosis) and IM2 (poor prognosis). Consistent with immunofluorescence CD3 counts, TCRbeta sequencing supported greater T cell infiltration in tumors than in uninvolved lung tissue. Because assay coverage varied across patients depending on available tissue quantity, TCR sequencing was performed for only a subset of the cohort.

TCR sequencing with the immunoSEQ assay provided the T-cell fraction in tumor and uninvolved lung tissue. Regarding the original processing steps: For survival analysis, patients were divided into high (upper tertile) and low (lower two tertiles) T-cell fraction groups, which were compared by log-rank test. A signed-rank test was used to test differences in T-cell fraction between paired tumor and uninvolved lung samples. TCRdb limited this immuneACCESS table to in-frame rearrangements with V and J called. A share of clones is missing; checked studies link under half to unresolved V genes, and the rest is unexplained. V, J and clone size reflect that table, while D and trimming were determined from the DNA. Recorded for this sample are under 9,500 clones; around 80% of them occurred a single time. The ten most abundant clones make up around 7% of the sample.

Sequencing was performed on uninvolved lung tissue not adjacent to the tumor. This clonotype originated in a human donor with non-small cell lung cancer. The rearrangement combines TRBV5-6 with TRBJ2-5; the D segment cannot be called with confidence. The CDR3 here reads CASSLKGQETQYF. The DNA sequence follows: TGTGCCAGCAGCTTGAAGGGTCAAGAGACCCAGTACTTC.